These 21 T cell receptor beta chains were sequenced from one sample in a study of CD8 T cells in ankylosing spondylitis. TCRdb reprocessed the 5' RACE reads via MiXCR and lists one record per CDR3 protein. The repertoire holds roughly 69,000 distinct CDR3 sequences, with roughly 5% as singletons. The sample was blood, either unsorted or a sorted T cell fraction (not recorded which). The receptor set was obtained from a male donor with ankylosing spondylitis or in good health (not recorded which).

This clonotype came up many times. This chain connects TRBV7-8 to TRBJ2-3; no clear D gene. The V gene's germline CDR1 is SGHVS and CDR2 FQNEAQ. The CDR3 covers 12 residues. Trimming left V 4 bases short and J 1 base short, with 3 bases between. The CDR3: CASSSGTDTQYF. The CDR3 bases are TGTGCCAGCAGCTCGGGCACAGATACGCAGTATTTT.

This clonotype was counted at least ten times. The chain combines TRBV3-1 with TRBJ1-5; D unclear. V lost 2 bases, J lost 1 base, and 9 bases lay in between. Germline-derived CDR1 and CDR2 are LGHDT and YNNKEL (reference sequence). CDR3 length: 15 amino acids. DNA for the CDR3: TGTGCCAGCAGCCAAACAAAGTGGAGCAATCAGCCCCAGCATTTT. Its protein product is CASSQTKWSNQPQHF.

This clonotype showed up many times. V is TRBV6-1 and J is TRBJ1-2; 7 bases agree with TRBD1. This CDR3 is 12 amino acids long. Looked up from germline, CDR1 is MNHNS and CDR2 is SASEGT. V was pared by 6 bases and J by 5 bases, with 3 bases of the junction left unmatched. CDR3 residues: CASRPTGYGYTF. As DNA, the CDR3 is TGTGCCAGCAGACCGACAGGGTATGGCTACACCTTC.

The table lists this clonotype with many counts. The chain combines TRBV6-5 with TRBJ2-7, with TRBD1 matching over 7 bases. The CDR3 spans 13 residues. Germline V gives CDR1 MNHEY, CDR2 SVGAGI. Trimming removed 6 bases from V and 6 bases from J; junction bases left unmatched: 8. CDR3 bases: TGTGCCAGCAGAAAAGACAGGGTCGGCGAGCAGTACTTC. It is translated as CASRKDRVGEQYF.

This clonotype was observed many times. The chain combines TRBV6-2 or TRBV6-3 with TRBJ2-6; 8 positions agree with TRBD1. Germline V CDR1 and CDR2: MNHEY, SVGEGT. The CDR3 length is 20 residues. Unmatched junction bases numbered 16, after V lost 6 bases and J lost 0 bases. The DNA of the CDR3 is TGTGCCAGCAGCACTCAAACCCCGGGACAGGATGTCTCTGGGGCCAACGTCCTGACTTTC. It specifies CASSTQTPGQDVSGANVLTF.

This clonotype was counted ten times or more. The chain carries TRBV20-1 and TRBJ2-7; D may be TRBD1 (5 bases). The CDR3 totals 16 residues. Germline values: CDR1 DFQATT, CDR2 SNEGSKA (reference sequence). Trimming removed 5 bases at V and 0 bases at J, with 20 bases between. CDR3 protein: CSARTPRTFSSYEQYF. In DNA, the CDR3 is TGCAGTGCTCGCACCCCCCGGACATTCTCCTCCTACGAGCAGTACTTC.

Ten or more counts support this clonotype. This sequence joins TRBV28 and TRBJ2-3; D not certain. CDR1 MDHEN and CDR2 SYDVKM come from the germline V gene. This CDR3 contains 13 residues. Trimming removed 1 base from V and 6 bases from J, with 8 bases in between. The CDR3, as DNA: TGTGCCAGCAGTTTATTACGGTTGGATACGCAGTATTTT. Its protein is CASSLLRLDTQYF.

The V call is TRBV7-9, the J call TRBJ2-5; tentatively, D is TRBD1 or TRBD2 (5 bases each). Germline values: CDR1 SEHNR, CDR2 FQNEAQ (reference sequence). V lost 5 bases to trimming and J lost 3 bases, with 19 bases between them. The CDR3 length is 16 residues. CDR3 sequence (DNA): TGTGCCAGCAGCCCGACCGGGACCAGATGGGAAGAGACCCAGTACTTC. Amino acid sequence: CASSPTGTRWEETQYF.

The sample holds many counts of this clonotype. The J gene is TRBJ2-3, the V gene TRBV7-9, with a weak D call TRBD2 (5 bases). The CDR3 length is 15 residues. Germline V gives CDR1 SEHNR, CDR2 FQNEAQ (reference sequence). The V end lost 5 bases, the J end lost 0 bases, and 12 bases lay between the germline ends. The CDR3 reads CASSPGSVSTDTQYF. Written as DNA, the CDR3 is TGTGCCAGCAGCCCGGGTAGCGTTAGCACAGATACGCAGTATTTT.

By sample fraction, this clonotype is medium-sized. This chain joins TRBV20-1 and TRBJ2-1; D is possibly TRBD2 (5 bases). Trimming pared 3 bases from V and 6 bases from J, leaving 9 bases between. The CDR3 loop spans 12 amino acids. Germline V lookup: CDR1 DFQATT, CDR2 SNEGSKA (reference sequence). The CDR3 sequence is CSARDSFNEQFF. CDR3 coding DNA: TGCAGTGCTAGGGACTCTTTCAATGAGCAGTTCTTC.

This clonotype was seen many times. The chain joins TRBV5-1 to TRBJ2-7; a weak D match, TRBD2 (5 bases). V was shortened by 0 bases and J by 5 bases, with 18 bases between the two germline ends. The CDR3 totals 16 residues. Germline CDR1 reads SGHRS; CDR2 reads YFSETQ. CDR3 DNA: TGCGCCAGCAGCTTGGAGGGTGGAATCATCGGGGACGAGCAGTACTTC. Translating it yields CASSLEGGIIGDEQYF.

This clonotype was seen ten or more times. CDR3 DNA: TGCGCCAGCAGTCGAGAAGGGGACGAGAAAGAGACCCAGTACTTC. As protein: CASSREGDEKETQYF. V and J are TRBV23-1 and TRBJ2-5; tentatively, D is TRBD1 or TRBD2 (5 bases each). TRBV23-1 is an ORF for which the function is uncertain. The CDR3 is made up of 15 amino acids. V was pared by 4 bases and J by 3 bases, with 15 bases between.

This clonotype has at least ten counts. This chain links TRBV5-6 with TRBJ2-1, with unresolved D. Deletions cut 0 bases from V and 2 bases from J, with 15 bases between. The germline V gene encodes CDR1 SGHDT and CDR2 YYEEEE. The CDR3 covers 17 residues. This CDR3 is CASSLAVILGAYNEQFF. The DNA for the CDR3 is TGTGCCAGCAGCTTGGCCGTGATCCTTGGGGCCTACAATGAGCAGTTCTTC.

Ten or more counts support this clonotype. A read error is possible here, since a much larger clone lies one base away. This chain uses TRBV28 with TRBJ2-7; no reliable D call. The ends were cut back, 6 bases at V and 2 bases at J, with 17 bases in the middle. Germline V gene lookup returns CDR1 MDHEN and CDR2 SYDVKM. This CDR3 has 15 amino acids. CDR3 sequence: CASSPFRALPYEQYF. DNA of the CDR3: TGTGCCAGCAGCCCCTTTCGTGCCCTCCCCTACGAGCAGTACTTC.

This clonotype appeared many times. This sequence may be a read error, since a much larger clone differs from it by one base. This chain uses TRBV7-3 with TRBJ2-1; D not resolved. The CDR3 totals 14 residues. Germline V lookup: CDR1 SGHTA, CDR2 FQGTGA. V gave up 1 base and J gave up 5 bases, with 9 bases separating them. The CDR3 nucleotides are TGTGCCAGCAGCTTAATTCACGGAGACAATGAGCAGTTCTTC. It translates to CASSLIHGDNEQFF.

This clonotype has a count of ten or more. V usage is TRBV20-1 and J usage is TRBJ1-3, with D unclear. CDR1 DFQATT and CDR2 SNEGSKA come from the germline V gene (reference sequence). V lost 6 bases and J 2 bases, leaving 8 bases between the germline ends. The CDR3 extends over 12 amino acids. CDR3 residues: CSAAGPGNTIYF. CDR3 nucleotides: TGCAGTGCCGCGGGCCCTGGAAACACCATATATTTT.

This clonotype was found many times. V is TRBV29-1 and J is TRBJ2-3, with 11 nucleotides matching TRBD2. Unmatched junction bases numbered 9, after V lost 6 bases and J lost 7 bases. The CDR3 is made up of 14 amino acids. CDR1 is SQVTM, CDR2 ANQGSEA, per germline. DNA for the CDR3: TGCAGCGTCACCGGTAGCGGGGGGGCAAATACGCAGTATTTT. Translation: CSVTGSGGANTQYF.

This clonotype appeared many times. The chain couples TRBV20-1 to TRBJ2-1; TRBD2 matches at 12 bases. The CDR3 spans 15 residues. Germline V gene lookup returns CDR1 DFQATT and CDR2 SNEGSKA (reference sequence). Germline trimming cut 6 bases from V and 2 bases from J; bases unmatched to any gene: 5. This CDR3 reads CSALRTSGAYNEQFF. CDR3 coding DNA: TGCAGTGCGCTCCGGACTAGCGGGGCCTACAATGAGCAGTTCTTC.

This clonotype has at least ten counts. The J gene is TRBJ2-1, the V gene TRBV5-1, with D tentatively TRBD1 or TRBD2 (5 bases each). The V gene's germline CDR1 is SGHRS and CDR2 YFSETQ. This CDR3 comprises 14 residues. V was trimmed by 0 bases and J by 8 bases, leaving 12 bases between them. CDR3 amino acids: CASSLVRGADEQFF. The DNA for the CDR3 is TGCGCCAGCAGCTTGGTGAGGGGCGCCGATGAGCAGTTCTTC.

This clonotype was found a few times. The chain is built from TRBV20-1 and TRBJ1-6, with D hard to call. CDR3 size: 14 residues. The germline V gene encodes CDR1 DFQATT and CDR2 SNEGSKA (reference sequence). Trimming stripped 0 bases from V and 9 bases from J, with 12 bases between. CDR3 nucleotides: TGCAGTGCTAGAGAAGGGAACCCCGGTTCACCCCTCCACTTT. Its translation: CSAREGNPGSPLHF.

This clonotype has a count of ten or more. The chain uses TRBV20-1 and TRBJ2-2; 7 bases are a match to TRBD1. Germline-derived CDR1 and CDR2 are DFQATT and SNEGSKA (reference sequence). The CDR3 consists of 13 residues. Trimming took 6 bases from V and 1 from J; bases not matched to a gene: 2. Here the CDR3 DNA reads TGCAGTGCGAGGACAGGGAACACCGGGGAGCTGTTTTTT. Translation gives CSARTGNTGELFF.